The clone carrying this T cell receptor beta chain was counted only a few times. Its antigen is not identified. TCRdb processed the RT-PCR reads anew with MiXCR; each CDR3 protein has one entry. The sample contains over 800,000 distinct CDR3 sequences, about 20% of which appear only once. The record originates from a study of response to subunit inactivated influenza vaccine. Study-wide results and limits: Authors proposed each seasonal influenza vaccination draws in few new T cells.

This TCR derives from a man in his forties or fifties who received an inactivated influenza vaccine. Sequencing was performed on PBMCs from blood, taken 5 days after vaccination.

CDR3 sequence (DNA): TGTGCCAGCTCACCAAGGACAGCGGGGTACAATGAGCAGTTCTTC. Amino acids: CASSPRTAGYNEQFF. This chain joins TRBV18 and TRBJ2-1; TRBD2 might be the D (7 bases). Deletions cut 2 bases from V and 4 bases from J, with 12 bases between. The CDR3 has 15 residues. CDR1 and CDR2 from the germline V gene are KGHSH and LQKENI.